This T cell receptor beta chain was retrieved from a study of cytomegalovirus exposure and HLA in healthy donors. Study-wide background: A previous analysis identified around 120 million unique TCR beta sequences derived from around 180 million T cells. Clustering assigned about four fifths of the roughly 400 genotyped donors to the Caucasian-associated ancestry cluster. Study findings and constraints: In the analysis, some V segments, TRBV6-2 and TRBV6-3 included, were excluded as indistinguishable. An analysis that came later showed most CMV-associated TCR beta chains appearing HLA-restricted.

Vbeta (60) and Jbeta (13) primers were used in the PCR. Assay: immunoSEQ multiplex PCR; the TCRdb copy retains only in-frame clones and omits some. This sample's table has approximately 110,000 clones. On this clone: Its antigen is unidentified.

This CDR3 has 13 residues. Trimming left V 5 bases short and J 6 bases short, with 14 bases between. Per germline, CDR1 SGHTA and CDR2 FQGNSA. V is TRBV7-2 and J is TRBJ2-7, with D perhaps matching TRBD1 (5 bases). The sample taken for sequencing was PBMCs. The receptor was isolated from a man aged 25 to 40 in good health and CMV-seronegative. The CDR3 reads CASSLVGPPEQYF. In DNA, the CDR3 is TGTGCCAGCAGCCTAGTGGGGCCTCCCGAGCAGTACTTC.